Described below is a single T cell receptor beta chain sequence and its context. The source of the sample is a study of CD8+ T cells in alopecia areata. Treatment indicated: oral pan-JAK inhibitor, 5-10 mg twice daily. The researchers isolated CD4+ and CD8+ T cells from PBMCs by sorting. V was shortened by 6 bases and J by 3 bases, with 14 bases between the two germline ends. Germline lookup yields CDR1 KGHSH and CDR2 LQKENI. The CDR3 runs to 14 residues. Extracted RNA was reverse transcribed, and the resulting cDNA served as sequencing template. Here immunoSEQ multiplex PCR was the method, and the copy in TCRdb shows in-frame clones only, minus some. The data contain 200,000 or so clones, nearly 60% of them singletons.

The material sequenced was CD4+ T cells sorted from blood, taken at week 24, from a patient treated with tofacitinib. The TCR sequence derives from a human donor with alopecia areata. The V call is TRBV18, the J call TRBJ2-5, with D unclear. CDR3 sequence reads: CASSLTAAEETQYF. As DNA, the CDR3 is TGTGCCAGCTCCCTAACGGCGGCGGAAGAGACCCAGTACTTC.